The T cell receptor beta chain under discussion was sequenced for a study of identifying expanded T cells in peripheral blood. Whole-study results and caveats: Technical replicates showed around 1.2 changed clones; two weeks roughly 16; four weeks 19. Two-week clone count variance significantly increased as total template count grew.

Notes on this clone: The target antigen is unknown.

Only in-frame clones appear in the TCRdb table, and some are missing; sequencing was by immunoSEQ multiplex PCR. The repertoire includes 85,000 to 95,000 clones, about nine tenths of them detected once, and approximately 3.9% sits in the top ten. The CDR3 spans 15 residues. V shed 2 bases and J shed 0 bases, with 8 bases lying between them. Germline V gives CDR1 SGHVS, CDR2 FQNEAQ. The sequence derives from a person aged 18 to 70 in good health. Sequencing was done on a sample of blood. The gene calls are TRBV7-8 and TRBJ1-3; D gene unclear. This chain's CDR3 is CASSLRTYSGNTIYF. The CDR3 nucleotides are TGTGCCAGCAGCTTAAGGACCTACTCTGGAAACACCATATATTTT.